Described below is a single T cell receptor beta chain sequence and its context. The sample originates from a study of blood T cell repertoires in COVID-19. Study-level background: In each case, the material was cDNA or gDNA derived from T cells, B-cell-depleted T cells, or PBMCs.

The CDR3 runs to 20 residues. Germline CDR1 and CDR2: MGHRA and YSYEKL. V lost 1 base and J lost 0, with 24 bases in between. Original analysis: By means of reference gene primer amplification, nucleated cell counts were estimated. Generated by immunoSEQ multiplex PCR, the TCRdb table keeps only in-frame clones and is missing some. Clone size and the V and J calls come from that table; the DNA yielded D and trimming. The sample holds hundreds of thousands of clones, approximately 91% seen once. The sequenced material came from peripheral blood. The sequence came from a man aged 18 to 30 with active or convalescent COVID-19. The chain joins TRBV4-1 to TRBJ1-2; D unclear. The CDR3, as DNA: TGCGCCAGCAGCCAAGTTTGGTCCAAAAATCAGGCTATCGCTAACTATGGCTACACCTTC. Its translation is CASSQVWSKNQAIANYGYTF.